This entry features one TCR beta chain sequence. The clone's antigen remains unknown. The record has no base qualities; no much larger clone is one base away. This sample was included in a study of cytomegalovirus exposure and HLA in healthy donors (dated by TCRdb to about 2017). Study-level background: According to a later analysis, one platform produced both the 110 or so validation repertoires and the 670 or so repertoires of the first cohort. The study aimed to test whether cataloging public T cell receptors could reveal signatures of past pathogen exposure. A separate validation cohort of roughly 130 different subjects was used in addition to the roughly 670-subject first cohort. High-throughput TCR immunosequencing, statistical association of individual TCRs with disease status, and machine learning were combined to predict cytomegalovirus infection status.

Including cysteine and phenylalanine, the CDR3 has 16 amino acids. The kept DNA is CDR3 alone, 48 bases in frame from the first base. Based on the germline V gene (reference sequence), the CDR1 and CDR2 sequences are SEHNR and FQNEAQ. V ends up 6 bases short and J 4 bases short, with an unmatched junction base count of 10. The protocol used for the library was the immunoSEQ multiplex PCR assay. Under the source paper's analysis protocol: A statistical classification framework was built for diagnosing cytomegalovirus status from the catalog of TCR beta chain sequences. TCRdb stores this immuneACCESS table with in-frame sequences only. Part of the clones is absent; in the studies checked, under half of the shortfall reflects unresolved V genes, and no reason is known for the rest. The D gene and trimming were derived from the DNA, and the V and J assignments and clone size from that table. For this sample the table gives about 170,000 clones, of which about 90% were detected only once. 4.2% of the sample is held by the ten biggest clonotypes.

The donors were included in the validation cohort of around 120 subjects, a group kept apart from the 666-subject first cohort. What the research found in general, with its limitations: It was suggested by the authors that the approach could potentially be generalized to other disease states and immunological phenotypes. Cytomegalovirus status was reported to be diagnosed by the classifier with high specificity and sensitivity in both the original and validation cohorts. A later analysis had no HLA typing for the validation cohort, so co-occurrence there was scored across all 120 repertoires. In the study, 150 to 200 TCR beta chains were listed as associated with cytomegalovirus. While some public TCRs were present in many individuals, most TCR sequences turned up only very rarely across donors. In vitro tests confirmed that a few of the cytomegalovirus-associated TCR beta chains recognize cytomegalovirus antigens. A later analysis found that TCRs clustered in the first cohort also tended to co-occur in the 100 to 150 validation repertoires, with 94% of cluster scores above 0.

The sample consisted of PBMCs. This receptor chain uses TRBV7-9 and TRBJ2-5, with 11 junctional bases fitting TRBD1. The clonotype originates from a man between 18 and 29 years old in good health and CMV-seropositive. The bases are TGTGCCAGCAGAACTAGGACAGGGGGCTACTTAGAGACCCAGTACTTC. The encoded protein is CASRTRTGGYLETQYF.